This T cell receptor (beta chain) was sequenced during a study of long-term antiretroviral therapy in people with HIV. Notes on the study in general: ART was followed by higher diversity that remained below transplant donor controls.

The immunoSEQ assay was v3.0, run at survey level. This table comes from immunoSEQ multiplex PCR, and its TCRdb copy is limited to in-frame clones, with some not included. The data hold 30,000 to 40,000 clones, with roughly four fifths observed a single time. Points on this clone: Its antigen is unknown.

The V segment lost 10 bases and the J segment 6 bases; nucleotides outside the gene matches: 18. CDR3 length: 16 residues. Per the germline V gene, CDR1 is MDHEN and CDR2 is SYDVKM. The source material was unsorted PBMCs, sampled 0.3 years after starting antiretroviral therapy. The receptor comes from a man younger than 35 with HIV. This chain joins TRBV28 and TRBJ2-7; 10 bases line up with TRBD1. The DNA for the CDR3 is TGTGCCACCTCCCCCGGGACAGGGGATGGGTTTGGCGAGCAGTACTTC. Protein product: CATSPGTGDGFGEQYF.